This T cell receptor (beta chain) was captured by sequencing in a study of T cell responses to AZD1222 COVID-19 vaccine. Clones were sequenced by immunoSEQ multiplex PCR, and TCRdb holds only the in-frame ones, with some missing. The table has just under 85,000 clones, about 82% seen once. Study conclusions and caveats: At study baseline, merely five or six AZD1222 recipients were seropositive. At 160-218 and 743-854, vaccine-associated CD4 TCRs were dominant, and they spanned spike. The sample set comprised mostly white British donors with more females, and clonal diversity was possibly underestimated. The reported proportion of spike-specific TCRs targeting unmutated variant regions was nearly half.

With regard to this clone: No antigen is known for it.

Per germline, CDR1 MDHEN and CDR2 SYDVKM. V lost 6 bases and J lost 10, with 30 bases in between. The CDR3 sequence is 17 residues long. The sample was peripheral blood, taken on day 0 of AZD1222 vaccination. This chain links TRBV28 with TRBJ1-1; a weak D match, TRBD1 (5 bases). The receptor was isolated from an adult in good health. The CDR3 is CASSQPGPVRLKVGAFF. In DNA, the CDR3 is TGTGCCAGCAGCCAACCGGGACCCGTTCGTCTGAAAGTTGGAGCTTTCTTT.